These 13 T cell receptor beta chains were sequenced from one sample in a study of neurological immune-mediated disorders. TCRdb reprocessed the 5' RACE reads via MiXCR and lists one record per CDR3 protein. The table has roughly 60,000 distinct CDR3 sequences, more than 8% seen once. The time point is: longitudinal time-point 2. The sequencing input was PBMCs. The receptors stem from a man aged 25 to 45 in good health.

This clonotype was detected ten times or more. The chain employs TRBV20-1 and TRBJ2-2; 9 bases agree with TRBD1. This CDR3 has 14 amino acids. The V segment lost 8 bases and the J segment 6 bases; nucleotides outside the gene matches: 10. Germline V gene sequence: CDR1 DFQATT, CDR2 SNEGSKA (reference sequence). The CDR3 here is CSIPRDREPGELFF. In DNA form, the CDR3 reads TGCAGTATACCCCGGGACAGGGAACCCGGGGAGCTGTTTTTT.

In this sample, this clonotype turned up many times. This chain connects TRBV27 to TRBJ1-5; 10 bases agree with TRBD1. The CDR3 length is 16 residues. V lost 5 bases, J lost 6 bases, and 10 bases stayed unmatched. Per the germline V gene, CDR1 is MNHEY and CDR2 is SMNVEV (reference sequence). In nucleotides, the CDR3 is TGTGCCAGCAGTGTAGGGACAGGGGATACTGCTCAGCCCCAGCATTTT. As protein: CASSVGTGDTAQPQHF.

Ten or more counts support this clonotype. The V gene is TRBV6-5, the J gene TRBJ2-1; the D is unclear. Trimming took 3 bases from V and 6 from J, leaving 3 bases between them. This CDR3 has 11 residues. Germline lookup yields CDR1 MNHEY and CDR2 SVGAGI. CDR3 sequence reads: CASSYRNEQFF. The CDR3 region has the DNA TGTGCCAGCAGTTATCGCAATGAGCAGTTCTTC.

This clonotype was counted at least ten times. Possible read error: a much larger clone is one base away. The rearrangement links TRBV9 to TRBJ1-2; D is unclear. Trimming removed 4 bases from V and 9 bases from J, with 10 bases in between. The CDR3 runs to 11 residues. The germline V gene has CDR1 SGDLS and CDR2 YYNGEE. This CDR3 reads CASSIEASYTF. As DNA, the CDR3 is TGTGCCAGCAGCATAGAGGCGAGCTACACCTTC.

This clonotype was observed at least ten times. The CDR3 DNA reads TGCGCCAGCAGCCCAACGTTAACCGGGACGGTGCACTCTGGGGCCAACGTCCTGACTTTC. It is translated as CASSPTLTGTVHSGANVLTF. The V and J genes are TRBV5-1 and TRBJ2-6, with D tentatively TRBD1 or TRBD2 (5 bases each). The germline V gene encodes CDR1 SGHRS and CDR2 YFSETQ. The CDR3 has 20 amino acids. The germline V and J ends were trimmed by 4 bases and 0 bases, with 23 bases remaining between them. Full variable domain (remainder filled in from reference TRBV5-1 and TRBJ2-6): KAGVTQTPRYLIKTRGQQVTLSCSPISGHRSVSWYQQTPGQGLQFLFEYFSETQRNKGNFPGRFSGRQFSNSRSEMNVSTLELGDSALYLCASSPTLTGTVHSGANVLTFGAGSRLTVL.

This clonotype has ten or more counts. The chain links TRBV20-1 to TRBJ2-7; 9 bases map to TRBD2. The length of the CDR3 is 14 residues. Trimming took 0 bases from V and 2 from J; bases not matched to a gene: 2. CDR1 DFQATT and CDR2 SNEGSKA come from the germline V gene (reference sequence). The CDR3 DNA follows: TGCAGTGCTAGAGAGGGACTAGCCCCCTACGAGCAGTACTTC. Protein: CSAREGLAPYEQYF.

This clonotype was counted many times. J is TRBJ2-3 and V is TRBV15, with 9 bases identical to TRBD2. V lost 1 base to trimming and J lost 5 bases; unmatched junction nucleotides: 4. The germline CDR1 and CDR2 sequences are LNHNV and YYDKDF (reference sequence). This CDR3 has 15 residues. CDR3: CATSRGAGGGDTQYF. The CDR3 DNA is TGTGCCACCAGCAGAGGAGCGGGAGGTGGAGATACGCAGTATTTT.

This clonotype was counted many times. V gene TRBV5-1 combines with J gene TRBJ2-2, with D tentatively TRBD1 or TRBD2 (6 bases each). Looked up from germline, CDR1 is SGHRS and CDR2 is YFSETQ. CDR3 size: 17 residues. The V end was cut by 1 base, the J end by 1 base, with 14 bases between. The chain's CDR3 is CASSLSRRDMNTGELFF. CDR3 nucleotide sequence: TGCGCCAGCAGCTTGTCTCGGAGGGACATGAACACCGGGGAGCTGTTTTTT.

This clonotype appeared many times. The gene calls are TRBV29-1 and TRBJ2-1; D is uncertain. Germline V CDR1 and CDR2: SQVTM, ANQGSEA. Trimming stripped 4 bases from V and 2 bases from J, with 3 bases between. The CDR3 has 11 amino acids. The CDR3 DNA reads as TGCAGCGTTGTTCCCTACAATGAGCAGTTCTTC. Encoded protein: CSVVPYNEQFF.

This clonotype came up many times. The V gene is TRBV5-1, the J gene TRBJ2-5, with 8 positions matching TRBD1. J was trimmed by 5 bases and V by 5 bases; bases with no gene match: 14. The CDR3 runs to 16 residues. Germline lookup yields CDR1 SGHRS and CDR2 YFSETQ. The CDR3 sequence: CASSFGSGGAEETQYF. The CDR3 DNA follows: TGCGCCAGCAGTTTCGGATCAGGGGGCGCCGAGGAGACCCAGTACTTC.

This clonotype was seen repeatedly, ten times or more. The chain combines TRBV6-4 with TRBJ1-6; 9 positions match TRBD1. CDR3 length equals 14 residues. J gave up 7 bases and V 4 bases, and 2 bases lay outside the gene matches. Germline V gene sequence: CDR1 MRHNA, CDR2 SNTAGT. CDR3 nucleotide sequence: TGTGCCAGCAGTGCGACAGGGGGAAATTCACCCCTCCACTTT. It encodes CASSATGGNSPLHF.

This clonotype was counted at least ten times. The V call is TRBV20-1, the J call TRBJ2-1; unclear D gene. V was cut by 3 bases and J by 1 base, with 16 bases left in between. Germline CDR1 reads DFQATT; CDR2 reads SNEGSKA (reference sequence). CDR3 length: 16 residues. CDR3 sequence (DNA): TGCAGTGCTAGTGAACTCCTCCTTGGTTCCTACAATGAGCAGTTCTTC. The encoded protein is CSASELLLGSYNEQFF.

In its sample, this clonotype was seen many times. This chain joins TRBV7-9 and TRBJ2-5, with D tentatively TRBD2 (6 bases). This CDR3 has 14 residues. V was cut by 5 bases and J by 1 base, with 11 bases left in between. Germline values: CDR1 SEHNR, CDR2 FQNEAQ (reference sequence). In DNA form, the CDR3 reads TGTGCCAGCAGCACCTGGGGGGTCCAAGAGACCCAGTACTTC. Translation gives CASSTWGVQETQYF.